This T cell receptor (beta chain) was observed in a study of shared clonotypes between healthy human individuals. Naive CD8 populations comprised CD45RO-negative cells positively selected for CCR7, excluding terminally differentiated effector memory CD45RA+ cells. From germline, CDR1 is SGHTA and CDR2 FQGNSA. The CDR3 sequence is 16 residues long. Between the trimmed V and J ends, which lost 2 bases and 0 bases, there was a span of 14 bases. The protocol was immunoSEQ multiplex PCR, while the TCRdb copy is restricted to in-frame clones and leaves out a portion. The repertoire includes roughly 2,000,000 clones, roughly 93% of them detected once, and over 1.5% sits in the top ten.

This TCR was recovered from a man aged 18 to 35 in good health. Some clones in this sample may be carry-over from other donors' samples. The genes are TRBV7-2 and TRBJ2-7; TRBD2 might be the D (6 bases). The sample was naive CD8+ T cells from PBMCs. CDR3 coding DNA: TGTGCCAGCAGCTTACCGGTAGCGGCCCTCTCCTACGAGCAGTACTTC. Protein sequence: CASSLPVAALSYEQYF.